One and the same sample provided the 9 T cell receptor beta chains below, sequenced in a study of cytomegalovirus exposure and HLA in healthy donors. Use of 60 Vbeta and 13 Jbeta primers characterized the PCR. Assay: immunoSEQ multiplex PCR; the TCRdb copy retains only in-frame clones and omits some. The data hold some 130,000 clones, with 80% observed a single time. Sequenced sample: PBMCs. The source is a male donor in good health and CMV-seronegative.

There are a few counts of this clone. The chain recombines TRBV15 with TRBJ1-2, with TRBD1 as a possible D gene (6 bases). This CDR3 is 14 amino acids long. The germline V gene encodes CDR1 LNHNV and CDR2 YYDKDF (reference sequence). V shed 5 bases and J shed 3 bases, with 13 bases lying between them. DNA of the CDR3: TGTGCCACCAGCGGCCAAAGGACAGACTATGGCTACACCTTC. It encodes CATSGQRTDYGYTF.

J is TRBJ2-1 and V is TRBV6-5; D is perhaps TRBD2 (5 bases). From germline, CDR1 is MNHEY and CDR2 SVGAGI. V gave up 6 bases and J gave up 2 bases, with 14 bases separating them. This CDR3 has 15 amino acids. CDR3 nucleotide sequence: TGTGCCAGCAGAGATAATAGCGTAGCCTACAATGAGCAGTTCTTC. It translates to CASRDNSVAYNEQFF.

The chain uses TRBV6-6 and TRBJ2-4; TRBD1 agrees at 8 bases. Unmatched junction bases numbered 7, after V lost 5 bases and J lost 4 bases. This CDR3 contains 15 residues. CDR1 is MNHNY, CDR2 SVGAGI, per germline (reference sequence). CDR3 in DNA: TGTGCCAGCAGTCCCGGGACAGGTCTTAAAAACATTCAGTACTTC. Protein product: CASSPGTGLKNIQYF.

CDR3: CASSFHDRGTEAFF. In DNA form, the CDR3 reads TGCGCCAGCAGCTTCCACGACAGGGGCACTGAAGCTTTCTTT. The chain has TRBV5-1 and TRBJ1-1; TRBD1 matches 8 bases. Trimming removed 2 bases from V and 4 bases from J; junction bases left unmatched: 4. This CDR3 spans 14 amino acids. Per the germline V gene, CDR1 is SGHRS and CDR2 is YFSETQ.

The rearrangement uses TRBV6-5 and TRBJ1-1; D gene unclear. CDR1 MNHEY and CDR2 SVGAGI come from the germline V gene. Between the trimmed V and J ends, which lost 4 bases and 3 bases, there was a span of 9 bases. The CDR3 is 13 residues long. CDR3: CASSSPRYTEAFF. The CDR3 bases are TGTGCCAGCAGTTCCCCGCGGTACACTGAAGCTTTCTTT.

CDR3 DNA: TGCGCCAGCAGCTTACCGGACAGGGCCACAGATACGCAGTATTTT. Its protein is CASSLPDRATDTQYF. The genes are TRBV5-1 and TRBJ2-3; 8 bases fit TRBD1. Germline V gene sequence: CDR1 SGHRS, CDR2 YFSETQ. There are 15 residues in the CDR3. V was clipped by 2 bases and J by 2 bases; unmatched bases: 4.

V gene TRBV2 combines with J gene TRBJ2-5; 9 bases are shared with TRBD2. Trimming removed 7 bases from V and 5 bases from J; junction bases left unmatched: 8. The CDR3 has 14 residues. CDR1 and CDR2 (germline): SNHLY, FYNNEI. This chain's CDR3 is CASNFGGGAETQYF. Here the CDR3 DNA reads TGTGCCAGCAATTTCGGCGGGGGGGCGGAGACCCAGTACTTC.

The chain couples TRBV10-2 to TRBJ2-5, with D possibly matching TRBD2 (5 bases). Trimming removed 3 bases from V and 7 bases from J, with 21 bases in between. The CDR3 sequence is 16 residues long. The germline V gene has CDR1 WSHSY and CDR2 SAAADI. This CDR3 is CASSDLLASLRVTQYF. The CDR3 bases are TGCGCCAGCAGTGATCTTCTAGCCTCACTTCGAGTGACCCAGTACTTC.

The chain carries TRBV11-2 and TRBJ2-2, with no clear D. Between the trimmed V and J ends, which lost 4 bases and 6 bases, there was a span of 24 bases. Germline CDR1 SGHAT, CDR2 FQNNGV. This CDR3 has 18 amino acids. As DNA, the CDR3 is TGTGCCAGCAGCTCCCTCTTCTTTTCCGCCGGAGTGCCCGGGGAGCTGTTTTTT. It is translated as CASSSLFFSAGVPGELFF. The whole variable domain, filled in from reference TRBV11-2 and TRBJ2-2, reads EAGVAQSPRYKIIEKRQSVAFWCNPISGHATLYWYQQILGQGPKLLIQFQNNGVVDDSQLPKDRFSAERLKGVDSTLKIQPAKLEDSAVYLCASSSLFFSAGVPGELFFGEGSRLTVL.